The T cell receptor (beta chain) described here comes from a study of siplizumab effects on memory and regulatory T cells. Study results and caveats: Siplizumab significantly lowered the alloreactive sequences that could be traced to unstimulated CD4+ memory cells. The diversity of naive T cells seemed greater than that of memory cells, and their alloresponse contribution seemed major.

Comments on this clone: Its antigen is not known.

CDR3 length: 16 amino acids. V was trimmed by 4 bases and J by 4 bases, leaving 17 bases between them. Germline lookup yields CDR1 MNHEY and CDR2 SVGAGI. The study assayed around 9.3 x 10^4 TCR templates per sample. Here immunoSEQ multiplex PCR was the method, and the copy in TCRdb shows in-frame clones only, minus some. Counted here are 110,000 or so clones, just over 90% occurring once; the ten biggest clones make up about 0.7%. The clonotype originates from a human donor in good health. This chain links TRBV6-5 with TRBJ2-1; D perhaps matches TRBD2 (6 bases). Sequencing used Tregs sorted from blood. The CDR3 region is CASSSRPAGPYNEQFF. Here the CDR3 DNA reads TGTGCCAGCAGTTCTCGTCCAGCGGGTCCTTACAATGAGCAGTTCTTC.